The sequence of this TCR beta chain was determined in a study of beta chain features in type 1 diabetes. The sequenced template was cDNA made from the entire isolated RNA. This table comes from immunoSEQ multiplex PCR, and its TCRdb copy is limited to in-frame clones, with some not included. The sample records hundreds of thousands of clones, about 15% being singletons. The CDR3 has 14 amino acids. CDR1 and CDR2 (germline): MNHEY, SVGAGI. The V and J ends lost 0 bases and 9 bases respectively, with 14 bases between them. General observations from the study: A greater similarity of naive, central memory and Treg TCRB repertoires was seen among patients than among healthy donors. Shorter TCRB CDR3s, moderately but significantly so, marked every one of the four CD4+ subsets in Type 1 diabetes patients.

A few counts support this clone. Its antigen is currently unknown. The clonotype was recovered from a man younger than 35 with type 1 diabetes. Input material: naive CD4+ T cells from blood. V gene TRBV6-5 combines with J gene TRBJ2-5; the D gene is possibly TRBD2 (5 bases). The DNA for the CDR3 is TGTGCCAGCAGTTACTCCCTCCTCGAAGCGGCCCAGTACTTC. This encodes CASSYSLLEAAQYF.